Presented here are 20 T cell receptor beta chains from one specimen sequenced in a study of response to subunit inactivated influenza vaccine. Each CDR3 protein is one row after TCRdb ran MiXCR on the RT-PCR reads. Altogether hundreds of thousands of distinct CDR3 sequences are present, about 15% being singletons, with the ten largest covering under 14%. The specimen comprised PBMCs from blood, sampled 11 to 12 days after vaccination. The receptors here all came from a man aged 45 to 65 who received an inactivated influenza vaccine.

This clonotype was detected only a few times. The V call is TRBV4-2, the J call TRBJ2-5, with TRBD2 matching 7 bases. Trimming took 1 base from V and 5 from J; bases not matched to a gene: 7. The CDR3 totals 15 residues. Germline CDR1 reads LGHNA; CDR2 reads YNFKEQ. Here the CDR3 reads CASSQVQREGETQYF. Here the CDR3 DNA reads TGTGCCAGCAGCCAAGTGCAGCGGGAAGGGGAGACCCAGTACTTC.

The sample holds a few counts of this clonotype. The rearrangement joins TRBV28 to TRBJ2-5; TRBD2 aligns across 11 bases. The germline V gene has CDR1 MDHEN and CDR2 SYDVKM. Unmatched junction bases numbered 3, after V lost 6 bases and J lost 3 bases. The CDR3 is 14 amino acids. The chain's CDR3 is CASSGTSGKETQYF. In nucleotides, the CDR3 is TGTGCCAGCAGCGGGACTAGCGGAAAAGAGACCCAGTACTTC.

The V and J genes are TRBV5-1 and TRBJ2-1; TRBD1 is a possible D gene (5 bases). The germline CDR1 and CDR2 sequences are SGHRS and YFSETQ. The CDR3 is 14 residues long. V lost 4 bases and J lost 9, with 17 bases in between. This chain's CDR3 is CASSPEYRILEQFF. The CDR3 nucleotides are TGCGCCAGCAGCCCCGAATACAGGATTCTTGAGCAGTTCTTC.

The chain is built from TRBV4-3 and TRBJ2-3, with 8 bases aligning to TRBD2. The CDR3 length is 17 residues. The germline V gene has CDR1 LGHNA and CDR2 YSLEER. J was trimmed by 4 bases and V by 2 bases; bases with no gene match: 11. This CDR3 reads CASSQFPGLGGADTQYF. The CDR3 DNA is TGCGCCAGCAGCCAATTCCCGGGACTAGGAGGGGCAGATACGCAGTATTTT.

This clonotype has more than one count but fewer than ten. This sequence joins TRBV10-3 and TRBJ2-7, with TRBD1 identical over 9 bases. The trim removed 3 bases at V and 3 bases at J, leaving 3 bases unmatched. Looked up from germline, CDR1 is ENHRY and CDR2 is SYGVKD. This CDR3 contains 14 residues. The CDR3: CAISDPTGGYEQYF. CDR3 DNA: TGTGCCATCAGTGATCCGACAGGGGGCTACGAGCAGTACTTC.

The CDR3 region is CASSQEVRAKNIQYF. The CDR3 DNA sequence: TGCGCCAGCAGCCAAGAAGTTCGAGCCAAAAACATTCAGTACTTC. This chain links TRBV4-3 with TRBJ2-4; unclear D gene. V gave up 0 bases and J gave up 0 bases, with 6 bases separating them. CDR1 and CDR2 from the germline V gene are LGHNA and YSLEER. The CDR3 totals 15 residues.

This clonotype came up a few times. The rearrangement uses TRBV15 and TRBJ2-7; weak D call: TRBD1 (6 bases). Trimming removed 0 bases at V and 4 bases at J, with 19 bases between. CDR1 and CDR2 from the germline V gene are LNHNV and YYDKDF (reference sequence). This CDR3 comprises 17 residues. CDR3 in DNA: TGTGCCACCAGCAGAGATCCCCCGCCGGGTAGGGGGTACGAGCAGTACTTC. Translation gives CATSRDPPPGRGYEQYF.

This clonotype was observed at least ten times. V gene TRBV3-1 combines with J gene TRBJ1-2; maybe TRBD1 (6 bases). This CDR3 comprises 14 residues. The V end lost 4 bases, the J end lost 8 bases, and 17 bases lay between the germline ends. Germline assignment: CDR1 LGHDT and CDR2 YNNKEL (reference sequence). CDR3 in amino acids: CASSRLGASGGYTF. Here the CDR3 DNA reads TGTGCCAGCAGCCGTCTGGGGGCATCGGGCGGCTACACCTTC.

This clonotype was seen only a few times. This chain links TRBV6-5 with TRBJ1-1; no definite D call. The CDR3 extends over 13 amino acids. From germline, CDR1 is MNHEY and CDR2 SVGAGI. V dropped 0 bases and J dropped 3 bases, with 5 bases sitting between them. CDR3 residues: CASSYSDDTEAFF. The CDR3 bases are TGTGCCAGCAGTTACTCGGATGACACTGAAGCTTTCTTT.

This clonotype was counted between two and nine times. The rearrangement uses TRBV4-2 and TRBJ1-4; D not resolved. The germline gives CDR1 LGHNA, CDR2 YNFKEQ. V gave up 2 bases and J gave up 8 bases, with 6 bases separating them. This CDR3 region has 12 residues. The CDR3 nucleotides are TGTGCCAGCAGCCAAAACCAGGAAAAACTGTTTTTT. Translated, it gives CASSQNQEKLFF.

The V call is TRBV15, the J call TRBJ2-7; D possibly corresponds to TRBD1 (6 bases). The CDR3 has 17 residues. The germline gives CDR1 LNHNV, CDR2 YYDKDF (reference sequence). Trimming removed 0 bases from V and 2 bases from J, with 17 bases in between. The DNA for the CDR3 is TGTGCCACCAGCAGAGATCTTCAGGGGACACTTACCTACGAGCAGTACTTC. Translating gives CATSRDLQGTLTYEQYF.

The chain joins TRBV20-1 to TRBJ2-7; 12 bases fit TRBD2. This CDR3 region has 14 residues. Germline V gives CDR1 DFQATT, CDR2 SNEGSKA (reference sequence). The junction had 8 bases not matched to a gene; V was cut back by 5 bases and J by 6 bases. CDR3 coding DNA: TGCAGTGCTTCCCTGACTAGCGGGAGTATCGAGCAGTACTTC. It translates to CSASLTSGSIEQYF.

The chain employs TRBV4-3 and TRBJ1-1; D not resolved. V lost 1 base to trimming and J lost 4 bases, with 10 bases between them. This CDR3 is built from 14 residues. Germline CDR1 LGHNA, CDR2 YSLEER. DNA for the CDR3: TGCGCCAGCAGCCAAGCCACGTTAGGCACTGAAGCTTTCTTT. Translation gives CASSQATLGTEAFF.

In its sample, this clonotype was seen many times. The V call is TRBV12-3 or TRBV12-4, the J call TRBJ2-3; D uncertain. The length of the CDR3 is 13 residues. The germline V and J ends were trimmed by 4 bases and 5 bases, with 10 bases remaining between them. DNA for the CDR3: TGTGCCAGCAGTTCAGAGGCGTTAGATACGCAGTATTTT. Protein product: CASSSEALDTQYF.

The chain uses TRBV19 and TRBJ2-5, with D uncertain. The CDR3 extends over 14 amino acids. Germline V gives CDR1 LNHDA, CDR2 SQIVND (reference sequence). V was shortened by 3 bases and J by 4 bases, with 12 bases between the two germline ends. CDR3 bases: TGTGCCAGTAGTATGTTTTCGGCAGCAGAGACCCAGTACTTC. It specifies CASSMFSAAETQYF.

The chain has TRBV4-2 and TRBJ2-5; D is perhaps TRBD1 (5 bases). The CDR3 is 16 amino acids. Per the germline V gene, CDR1 is LGHNA and CDR2 is YNFKEQ. V lost 0 bases, J lost 2 bases, and 13 bases lay in between. Here the CDR3 DNA reads TGTGCCAGCAGCCAAGATAGTGGACACCGGCAAGAGACCCAGTACTTC. This codes for CASSQDSGHRQETQYF.

A few counts support this clonotype. The chain uses TRBV28 and TRBJ2-1, with D possibly being TRBD2 (5 bases). V was clipped by 2 bases and J by 12 bases, with 17 bases between them. This CDR3 contains 14 residues. Germline CDR1 reads MDHEN; CDR2 reads SYDVKM. CDR3 sequence (DNA): TGTGCCAGCAGTTTAAGGCTAGCAAAGGCTGGGCAGTTCTTC. Translation: CASSLRLAKAGQFF. Looking up the rest from reference TRBV28 and TRBJ2-1 gives the full variable domain: DVKVTQSSRYLVKRTGEKVFLECVQDMDHENMFWYRQDPGLGLRLIYFSYDVKMKEKGDIPEGYSVSREKKERFSLILESASTNQTSMYLCASSLRLAKAGQFFGPGTRLTVL.

The chain joins TRBV6-1 to TRBJ1-2; 7 bases are a match to TRBD1. Trimming at V came to 5 bases and at J to 2 bases, leaving 11 bases not matched to a gene. CDR3 length equals 16 residues. CDR1 and CDR2 from the germline V gene are MNHNS and SASEGT. CDR3 sequence: CASSPAWDSRNYGYTF. CDR3 sequence (DNA): TGTGCCAGCAGTCCAGCCTGGGACAGTAGGAACTATGGCTACACCTTC.

In the case of this clonotype: Compared with germline, one end of the junction differs, possibly owing to a read error. The V and J genes are TRBV20-1 and TRBJ2-3, with TRBD1 as a possible D gene (5 bases). Per germline, CDR1 DFQATT and CDR2 SNEGSKA (reference sequence). The CDR3 runs to 16 residues. Here the CDR3 reads CCARDWGRGGSDTQYF. The CDR3 nucleotides are TGCTGTGCTAGAGATTGGGGTAGGGGTGGCTCAGATACGCAGTATTTT.

CDR3 bases: TGCAGTGCTAGAGGGCTAGACAGGGTATTCCTAAACTATGGCTACACCTTC. It yields the protein CSARGLDRVFLNYGYTF. The J gene is TRBJ1-2, the V gene TRBV20-1; TRBD1 matches at 7 bases. This CDR3 has 17 residues. Germline V lookup: CDR1 DFQATT, CDR2 SNEGSKA (reference sequence). Trimming removed 1 base from V and 2 bases from J; junction bases left unmatched: 13.